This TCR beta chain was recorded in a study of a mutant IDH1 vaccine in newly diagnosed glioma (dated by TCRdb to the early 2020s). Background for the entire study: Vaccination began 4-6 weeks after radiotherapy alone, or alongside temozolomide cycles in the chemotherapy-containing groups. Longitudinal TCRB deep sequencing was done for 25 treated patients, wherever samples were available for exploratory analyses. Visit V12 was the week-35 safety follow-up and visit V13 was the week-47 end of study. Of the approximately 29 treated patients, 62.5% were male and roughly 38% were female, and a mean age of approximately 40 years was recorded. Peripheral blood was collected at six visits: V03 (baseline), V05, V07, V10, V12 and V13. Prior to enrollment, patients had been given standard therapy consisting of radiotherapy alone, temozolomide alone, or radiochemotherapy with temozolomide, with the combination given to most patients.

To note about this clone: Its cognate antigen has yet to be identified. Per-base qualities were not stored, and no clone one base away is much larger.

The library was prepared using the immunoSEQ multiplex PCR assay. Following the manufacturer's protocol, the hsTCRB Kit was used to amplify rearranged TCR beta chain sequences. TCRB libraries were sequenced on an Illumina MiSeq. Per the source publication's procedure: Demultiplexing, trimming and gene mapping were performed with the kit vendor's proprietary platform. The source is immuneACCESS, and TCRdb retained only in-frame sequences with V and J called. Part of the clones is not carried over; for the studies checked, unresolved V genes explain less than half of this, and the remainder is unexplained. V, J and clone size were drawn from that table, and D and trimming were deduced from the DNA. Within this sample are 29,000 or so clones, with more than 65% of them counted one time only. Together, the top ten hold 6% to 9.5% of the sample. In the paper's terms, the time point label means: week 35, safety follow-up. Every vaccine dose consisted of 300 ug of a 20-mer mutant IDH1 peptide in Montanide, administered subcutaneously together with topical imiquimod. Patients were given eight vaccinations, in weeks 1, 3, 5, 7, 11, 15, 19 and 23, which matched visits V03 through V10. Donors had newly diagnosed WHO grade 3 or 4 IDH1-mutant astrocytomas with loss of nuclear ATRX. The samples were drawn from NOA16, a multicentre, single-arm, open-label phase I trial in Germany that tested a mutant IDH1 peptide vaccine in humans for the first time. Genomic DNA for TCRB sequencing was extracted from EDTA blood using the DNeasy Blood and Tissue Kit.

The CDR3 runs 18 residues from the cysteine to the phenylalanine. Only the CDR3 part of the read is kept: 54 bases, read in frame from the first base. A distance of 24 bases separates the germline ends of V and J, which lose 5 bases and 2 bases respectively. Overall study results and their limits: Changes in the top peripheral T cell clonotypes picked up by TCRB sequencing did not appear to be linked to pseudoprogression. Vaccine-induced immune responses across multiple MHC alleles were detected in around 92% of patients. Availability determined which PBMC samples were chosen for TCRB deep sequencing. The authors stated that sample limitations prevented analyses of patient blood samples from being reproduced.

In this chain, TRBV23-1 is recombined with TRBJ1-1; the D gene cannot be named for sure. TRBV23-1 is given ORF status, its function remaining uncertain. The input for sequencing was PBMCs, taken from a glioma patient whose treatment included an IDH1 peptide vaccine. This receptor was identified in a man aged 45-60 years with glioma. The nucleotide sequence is TGCGCCAGCAGTTGGAAGGTCCAGCCTGAAAAGCTAAACACTGAAGCTTTCTTT. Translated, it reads CASSWKVQPEKLNTEAFF.